This T cell receptor beta chain was obtained from a study of T cells expressing NK-cell markers. The overall study: Sorted CD3+CD56-NKG2C+, CD3+CD56+NKG2C+ and CD3+CD56+NKG2C- T cells supplied the TCR beta repertoires. Out of eight donors sequenced, seven tested HCMV-seropositive and the remaining one seronegative.

This CDR3 spans 15 amino acids. The germline V gene encodes CDR1 LGHNA and CDR2 YNFKEQ. General study findings and limits: More than 5 of the donors carried dominant NKG2C+ clonotypes that took up about 1.0-7.5% of their CD8+ T cells.

Reanalyzing the 5' RACE reads, TCRdb keeps one entry per CDR3 protein, without DNA. The repertoire shows 450,000 to 600,000 distinct CDR3 sequences; the top ten hold under 4.5%. In the case of this clonotype: No antigen is known for it.

The rearrangement joins TRBV4-2 to TRBJ2-1; TCRdb picks TRBD2, but there is no DNA to check that call. The sequence came from a young man in good health. The sample taken for sequencing was blood T cells: a sorted CD56 or NKG2C T cell subset, CD4+ or CD8+ T cells, or bulk PBMC T cells (not recorded which). The CDR3 spells CASSQEGLAGNEQFF.